The T cell receptor beta chain described here comes from a study of cytomegalovirus exposure and HLA in healthy donors. Study context: Assignment to the Caucasian-associated ancestry cluster applied to around 80% of the approximately 380 genotyped donors.

The PCR contained 60 Vbeta and 13 Jbeta primers. Profiling relied on immunoSEQ multiplex PCR, and the TCRdb table lists in-frame clones only, not all of them. The sample lists roughly 200,000 clones; around 82% were seen once. CDR3 length: 12 amino acids. V was shortened by 3 bases and J by 6 bases, with 8 bases between the two germline ends. CDR1 and CDR2 (germline): SGHTA, FQGNSA. Whereas donors were nominally healthy upon sampling, unrecorded immune exposures were probable. The study's findings and limits: Exclusion applied to some V segments, including TRBV6-2 and TRBV6-3, as they were indistinguishable.

With respect to this clone: Its antigen remains unknown.

Sample: PBMCs. J is TRBJ1-1 and V is TRBV7-2; D is unclear. The receptor was derived from a woman in her twenties or thirties in good health and CMV-seropositive. The CDR3 loop reads CASSFSISEAFF. The CDR3 nucleotides read TGTGCCAGCAGCTTCAGTATCTCTGAAGCTTTCTTT. Drawing the rest from reference TRBV7-2 and TRBJ1-1, the complete variable domain is GAGVSQSPSNKVTEKGKDVELRCDPISGHTALYWYRQSLGQGLEFLIYFQGNSAPDKSGLPSDRFSAERTGGSVSTLTIQRTQQEDSAVYLCASSFSISEAFFGQGTRLTVV.